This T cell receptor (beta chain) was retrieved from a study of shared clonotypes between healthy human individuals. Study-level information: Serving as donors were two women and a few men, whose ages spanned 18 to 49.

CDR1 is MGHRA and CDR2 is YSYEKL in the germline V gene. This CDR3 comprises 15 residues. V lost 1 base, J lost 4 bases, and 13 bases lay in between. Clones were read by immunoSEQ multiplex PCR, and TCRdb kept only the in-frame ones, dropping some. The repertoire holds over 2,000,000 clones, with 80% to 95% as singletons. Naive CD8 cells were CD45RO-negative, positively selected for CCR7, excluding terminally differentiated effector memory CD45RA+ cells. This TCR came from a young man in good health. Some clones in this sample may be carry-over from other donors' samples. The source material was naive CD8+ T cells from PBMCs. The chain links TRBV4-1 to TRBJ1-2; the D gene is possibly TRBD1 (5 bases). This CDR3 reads CASSQVQGVIYGYTF. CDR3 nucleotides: TGCGCCAGCAGCCAAGTCCAGGGCGTAATCTATGGCTACACCTTC.